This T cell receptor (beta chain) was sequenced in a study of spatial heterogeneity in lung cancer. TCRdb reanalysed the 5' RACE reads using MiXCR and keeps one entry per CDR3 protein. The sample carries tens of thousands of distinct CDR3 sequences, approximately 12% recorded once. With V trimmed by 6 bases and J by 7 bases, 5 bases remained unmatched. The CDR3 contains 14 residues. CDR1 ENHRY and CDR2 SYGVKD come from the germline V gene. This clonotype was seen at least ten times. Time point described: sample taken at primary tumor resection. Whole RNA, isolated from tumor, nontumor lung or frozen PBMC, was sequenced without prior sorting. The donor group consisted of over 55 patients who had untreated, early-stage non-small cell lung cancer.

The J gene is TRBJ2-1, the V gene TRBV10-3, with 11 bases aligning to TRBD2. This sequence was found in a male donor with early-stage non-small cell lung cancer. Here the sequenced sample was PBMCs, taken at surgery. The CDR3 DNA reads TGTGCCATCAGGGGACTAGCGGAGGGGAATGAGCAGTTCTTC. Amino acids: CAIRGLAEGNEQFF.